The 5 T cell receptor beta chains below were found in one sample sequenced in a study of T cell responses to AZD1222 COVID-19 vaccine. The data were produced by immunoSEQ multiplex PCR, yet TCRdb's version contains in-frame clones alone and is incomplete. The profile covers about 130,000 clones, with roughly 90% appearing a single time and approximately 4.2% taken by the ten largest. The source material was peripheral blood, sampled on day 0 of AZD1222 vaccination. The receptors here all came from an adult in good health.

This chain joins TRBV28 and TRBJ1-5; D possibly corresponds to TRBD1 (5 bases). V was shortened by 6 bases and J by 6 bases, with 18 bases between the two germline ends. The CDR3 sequence is 15 residues long. Germline CDR1 reads MDHEN; CDR2 reads SYDVKM. The CDR3 here is CASRINNRMGQPQHF. The CDR3 DNA follows: TGTGCCAGCAGGATCAACAACAGGATGGGTCAGCCCCAGCATTTT.

CDR3 DNA: TGTGCCAGCAGTTACCTAAGTCACAATGAGCAGTTCTTC. Its translation is CASSYLSHNEQFF. This rearrangement joins TRBV6-6 to TRBJ2-1, with D unclear. There are 13 residues in the CDR3. The germline V and J ends were trimmed by 2 bases and 5 bases, with 7 bases remaining between them. Germline CDR1 reads MNHNY; CDR2 reads SVGAGI (reference sequence).

V is TRBV19 and J is TRBJ2-3; D is perhaps TRBD2 (6 bases). V gave up 0 bases and J gave up 3 bases, with 10 bases separating them. CDR3 length: 15 amino acids. Germline CDR1 reads LNHDA; CDR2 reads SQIVND (reference sequence). The CDR3 nucleotides are TGTGCCAGTAGTATAGAGGCAGGGAGGACAGATACGCAGTATTTT. It encodes CASSIEAGRTDTQYF. The full variable domain, completed using reference TRBV19 and TRBJ2-3, is DGGITQSPKYLFRKEGQNVTLSCEQNLNHDAMYWYRQDPGQGLRLIYYSQIVNDFQKGDIAEGYSVSREKKESFPLTVTSAQKNPTAFYLCASSIEAGRTDTQYFGPGTRLTVL.

V gene TRBV15 combines with J gene TRBJ1-3; a weak D match, TRBD1 (5 bases). This CDR3 comprises 14 residues. The V gene lost 3 bases and the J gene lost 0 bases, with 6 bases spanning the gap. Per germline, CDR1 LNHNV and CDR2 YYDKDF (reference sequence). In DNA form, the CDR3 reads TGTGCCACCAGCAGGAGGGGCTCTGGAAACACCATATATTTT. Its protein product is CATSRRGSGNTIYF.

The V call is TRBV7-2, the J call TRBJ1-1, with 7 bases identical to TRBD1. The CDR3 covers 15 residues. Germline lookup yields CDR1 SGHTA and CDR2 FQGNSA. The V and J ends lost 5 bases and 0 bases, in that order; junction bases with no gene match: 6. CDR3 amino acids: CASSARGQMNTEAFF. The CDR3 DNA is TGTGCCAGCAGCGCACGGGGACAGATGAACACTGAAGCTTTCTTT.